This TCR beta chain was sequenced for a study of T cell repertoires in cytomegalovirus infection. Germline V gives CDR1 SGHVS, CDR2 FNYEAQ. V was clipped by 2 bases and J by 0 bases; unmatched bases: 6. This CDR3 has 17 residues. TCRdb reprocessed the reads with MiXCR, giving one entry per CDR3 protein. The data show around 430,000 distinct CDR3 sequences, 42% seen once. Notes on this clonotype: As yet, its antigen is unknown.

V usage is TRBV7-6 and J usage is TRBJ2-3, with TRBD2 identical over 9 bases. The receptor was derived from a human donor in good health (CMV status not recorded). Some clones in this sample may be carry-over from other donors' samples. The sample here was cultured PBMCs, taken from culture after CMV antigen stimulation. The CDR3 coding sequence is TGTGCCAGCAGCTTACCGACTAGCGGTACAAGCACAGATACGCAGTATTTT. Its translation is CASSLPTSGTSTDTQYF. The whole variable domain, remainder taken from reference TRBV7-6 and TRBJ2-3, is GAGVSQSPRYKVTKRGQDVALRCDPISGHVSLYWYRQALGQGPEFLTYFNYEAQQDKSGLPNDRFSAERPEGSISTLTIQRTEQRDSAMYRCASSLPTSGTSTDTQYFGPGTRLTVL.